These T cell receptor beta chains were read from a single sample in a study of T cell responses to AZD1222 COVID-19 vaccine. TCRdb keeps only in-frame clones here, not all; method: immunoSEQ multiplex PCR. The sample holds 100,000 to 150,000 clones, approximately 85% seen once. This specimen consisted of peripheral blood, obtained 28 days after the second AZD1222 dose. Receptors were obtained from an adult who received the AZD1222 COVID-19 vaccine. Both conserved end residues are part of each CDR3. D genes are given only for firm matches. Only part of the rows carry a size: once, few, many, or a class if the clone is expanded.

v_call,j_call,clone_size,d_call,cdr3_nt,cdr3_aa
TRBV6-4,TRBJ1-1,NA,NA,TGTGCCAGCACCGCAGGGGTAACTGAAGCTTTCTTT,CASTAGVTEAFF
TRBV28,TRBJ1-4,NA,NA,TGTGCCAGCAGTTCGGGACACCGGTTAGGGACTAATGAAAAACTGTTTTTT,CASSSGHRLGTNEKLFF
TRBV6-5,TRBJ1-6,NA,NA,TGTGCCAGCATTAACCAGGGGCGTAATTCACCCCTCCACTTT,CASINQGRNSPLHF
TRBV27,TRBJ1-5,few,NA,TGTGCCAGCAGTGAGTCATCCTATAGCAATCAGCCCCAGCATTTT,CASSESSYSNQPQHF
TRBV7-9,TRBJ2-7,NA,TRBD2,TGTGCCAGCAGCTTTACTAGCGGGGGCTCCTACGAGCAGTACTTC,CASSFTSGGSYEQYF
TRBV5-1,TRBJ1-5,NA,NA,TGCGCCAGCAGCTCCGGGGAGGGATATCAGCCCCAGCATTTT,CASSSGEGYQPQHF
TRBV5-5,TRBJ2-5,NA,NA,TGTGCCAGCAGCTTGAAAGGCAGCTCTCCAACGCTCCAAGAGACCCAGTACTTC,CASSLKGSSPTLQETQYF
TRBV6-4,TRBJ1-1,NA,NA,TGTGCCAGCAGTGAAGGGCAGGGACCGAACACTGAAGCTTTCTTT,CASSEGQGPNTEAFF
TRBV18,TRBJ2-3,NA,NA,TGTGCCAGCTCCCCGACGGATACGCAGTATTTT,CASSPTDTQYF
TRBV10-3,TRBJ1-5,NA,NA,TGTGCCATCGGACAGAACAATCAGCCCCAGCATTTT,CAIGQNNQPQHF
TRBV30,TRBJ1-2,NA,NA,TGTGCCTGGAGTTTTCAGGGCCGCTATGGCTACACCTTC,CAWSFQGRYGYTF
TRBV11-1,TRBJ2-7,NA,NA,TGTGCCAGCAGCTTAGGGAGCCCAGGTGAAAGGGGCGAGCAGTACTTC,CASSLGSPGERGEQYF
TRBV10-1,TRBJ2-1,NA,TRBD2,TGCGCCAGCAGTGGGACTAGCGGGGGGATGTACAATGAGCAGTTCTTC,CASSGTSGGMYNEQFF
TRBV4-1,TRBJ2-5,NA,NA,TGCGCCAGCAGCCAAGAAACGAGGACCCAGTACTTC,CASSQETRTQYF
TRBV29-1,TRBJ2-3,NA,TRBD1,TGCAGCGTCCCTGGCAGGGGGTCGGGCACAGATACGCAGTATTTT,CSVPGRGSGTDTQYF
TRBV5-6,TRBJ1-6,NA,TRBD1,TGTGCCAGCAGCTCTTGGACAGGTTCATCACCCCTCCACTTT,CASSSWTGSSPLHF
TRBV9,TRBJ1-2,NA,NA,TGTGCCAGCAGCCCAGACCGCGCCTCCGGGGGCTACACCTTC,CASSPDRASGGYTF
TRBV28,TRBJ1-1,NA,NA,TGTGCCAGCAGTTTACAGGGGTGGGCCACTGAAGCTTTCTTT,CASSLQGWATEAFF
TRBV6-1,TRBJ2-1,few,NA,TGTGCCAGCAGTGAAGGGACAGTAGGAACCAATGAGCAGTTCTTC,CASSEGTVGTNEQFF
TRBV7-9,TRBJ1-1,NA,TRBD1,TGTGCCAGCAGCACCGACAGGGACACTGAAGCTTTCTTT,CASSTDRDTEAFF
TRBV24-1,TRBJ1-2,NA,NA,TGTGCCACCAGTGATTTGCTAGCTCGGAACCCGCGCAACTATGGCTACACCTTC,CATSDLLARNPRNYGYTF
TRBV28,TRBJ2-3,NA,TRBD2,TGTGCCAGCCGACCGGGGGGGGTCGCAGATACGCAGTATTTT,CASRPGGVADTQYF
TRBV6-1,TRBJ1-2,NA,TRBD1,TGTGCCAGCAGTGAGGGAGGGGGCGGCTACACCTTC,CASSEGGGGYTF
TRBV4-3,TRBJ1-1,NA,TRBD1,TGCGCCAGCAGCCAAGGTAGGACAGGGGGAGGAGAAGCTTTCTTT,CASSQGRTGGGEAFF
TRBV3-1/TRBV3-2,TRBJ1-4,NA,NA,TGTGCCAGCAAGGCTGCGGCTAATGAAAAACTGTTTTTT,CASKAAANEKLFF
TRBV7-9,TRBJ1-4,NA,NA,TGTGCCAGCAGCTTAGAAGGGGGAGGGGGAAAACTGTTTTTT,CASSLEGGGGKLFF
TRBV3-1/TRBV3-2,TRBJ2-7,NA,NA,TGTGCCAGCAGCCAAGACCCCAATGCCGGGAACGAGCAGTACTTC,CASSQDPNAGNEQYF
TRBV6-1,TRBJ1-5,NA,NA,TGTGCCAGCAGTGATCCGATTCTCCGAAGGGGTATGGGGAACAATCAGCCCCAGCATTTT,CASSDPILRRGMGNNQPQHF
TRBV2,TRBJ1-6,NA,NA,TGTGCCAGCAGTCGGGGCAGCCGGGATTCACCCCTCCACTTT,CASSRGSRDSPLHF
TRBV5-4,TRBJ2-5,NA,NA,TGTGCCAGCAGCTTGGCACTTGAACAGGAGACCCAGTACTTC,CASSLALEQETQYF
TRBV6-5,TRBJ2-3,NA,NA,TGTGCCAGCAGTCCTAATGCAGATACGCAGTATTTT,CASSPNADTQYF
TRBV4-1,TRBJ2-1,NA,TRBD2,TGCGCCAGCAGCCAAGATCGGAGCGGGATCTACAATGAGCAGTTCTTC,CASSQDRSGIYNEQFF
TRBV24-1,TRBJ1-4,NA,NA,TGTGCCACCAGTGATTTGCTGGCTAATGAAAAACTGTTTTTT,CATSDLLANEKLFF
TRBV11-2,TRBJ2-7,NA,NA,TGTGCCAGCAGTTACACTCAGTCCCCCGCGTACTACGAGCAGTACTTC,CASSYTQSPAYYEQYF
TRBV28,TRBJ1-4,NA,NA,TGTGCCAGCAGCCCCCGACAGTATAATGAAAAACTGTTTTTT,CASSPRQYNEKLFF
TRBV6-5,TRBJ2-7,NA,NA,TGTGCCAGCAGGCCCCCGGGACCCCTGAACGAGCAGTACTTC,CASRPPGPLNEQYF
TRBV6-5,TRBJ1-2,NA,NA,TGTGCCAGCAGGATCGACAGCTATGGCTACACCTTC,CASRIDSYGYTF
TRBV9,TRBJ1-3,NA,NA,TGTGCCAGCTCGAAACCCTCTGGAAACACCATATATTTT,CASSKPSGNTIYF
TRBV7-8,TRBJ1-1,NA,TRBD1,TGTGCCAGCAGGACAGGGTTCACTGAAGCTTTCTTT,CASRTGFTEAFF
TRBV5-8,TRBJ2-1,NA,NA,TGTGCCAGCGCGGTTTACAATGAGCAGTTCTTC,CASAVYNEQFF
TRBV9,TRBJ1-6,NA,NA,TGTGCCAGCAGCGCCCGTTGGCCAGGAGTTAATTCACCCCTCCACTTT,CASSARWPGVNSPLHF
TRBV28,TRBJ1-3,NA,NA,TGTGCCAGCTCACCGGGGAACACCATATATTTT,CASSPGNTIYF
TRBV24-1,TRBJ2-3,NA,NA,TGTGCCACCAGTGATTCGGGCCGAGGGGATACGCAGTATTTT,CATSDSGRGDTQYF
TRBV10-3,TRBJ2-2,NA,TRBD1,TGTGCCATCGGCAGAGACAGGGGAACAACCGGGGAGCTGTTTTTT,CAIGRDRGTTGELFF
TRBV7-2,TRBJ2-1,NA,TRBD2,TGTGCCAGCAGCCCCCCGGGACTACCATACAATGAGCAGTTCTTC,CASSPPGLPYNEQFF
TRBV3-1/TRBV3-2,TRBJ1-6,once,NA,TGTGCCAGCAGCCTCCCCGGGAATAATTCACCCCTCCACTTT,CASSLPGNNSPLHF
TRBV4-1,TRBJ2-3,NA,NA,TGCGCCAGCAGGGAAAACAGGGTAAAGAGAACAGATACGCAGTATTTT,CASRENRVKRTDTQYF
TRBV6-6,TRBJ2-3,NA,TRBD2,TGTGCCAGCAGTCCATTTGGACTAGCCGGGGGCACAGATACGCAGTATTTT,CASSPFGLAGGTDTQYF
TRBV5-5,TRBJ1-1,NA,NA,TGTGCCAGCAGCTGGGGTGGGGTGAACACTGAAGCTTTCTTT,CASSWGGVNTEAFF
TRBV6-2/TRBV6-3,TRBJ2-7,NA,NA,TGTGCCAGCAGCCCTCGGGGACCAATCTACGAGCAGTACTTC,CASSPRGPIYEQYF
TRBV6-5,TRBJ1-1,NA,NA,TGTGCCAGCAGGTCTTTAACTATGAACACTGAAGCTTTCTTT,CASRSLTMNTEAFF
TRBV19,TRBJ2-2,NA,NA,TGTGCCAGTATAGCAGCAGGCCTTTTTGGCACCGGGGAGCTGTTTTTT,CASIAAGLFGTGELFF
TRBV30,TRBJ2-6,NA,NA,TGTGCCTGGAACAGGTGGGGCAGGGGGGCCTCTGGGGCCAACGTCCTGACTTTC,CAWNRWGRGASGANVLTF
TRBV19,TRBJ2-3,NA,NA,TGTGCCAGTAGTCCCGCCCACATAGATACGCAGTATTTT,CASSPAHIDTQYF
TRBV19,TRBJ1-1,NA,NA,TGTGCCAGTTTGCTAGGGGAGAACACTGAAGCTTTCTTT,CASLLGENTEAFF